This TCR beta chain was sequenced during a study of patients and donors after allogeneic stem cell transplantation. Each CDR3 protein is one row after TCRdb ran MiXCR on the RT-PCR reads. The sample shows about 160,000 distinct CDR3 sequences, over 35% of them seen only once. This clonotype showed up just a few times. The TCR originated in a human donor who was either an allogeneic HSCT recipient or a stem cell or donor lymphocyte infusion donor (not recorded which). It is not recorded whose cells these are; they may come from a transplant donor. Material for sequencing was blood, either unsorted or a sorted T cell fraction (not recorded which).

The CDR3 DNA reads TGCAGCGTTAAGGGCCCCGGACCCTATGGCTACACCTTC. Amino acids: CSVKGPGPYGYTF. This chain connects TRBV29-1 to TRBJ1-2; D remains ambiguous. V lost 5 bases and J 4 bases, leaving 14 bases between the germline ends. CDR1 is SQVTM and CDR2 is ANQGSEA in the germline V gene. CDR3 length equals 13 residues.